These 25 T cell receptor beta chains came from one sample sequenced in a study of blood T cell repertoires in COVID-19. Assay: immunoSEQ multiplex PCR; the TCRdb copy retains only in-frame clones and omits some. The table records 150,000 to 200,000 clones, around 83% of them present only once. Sequencing input: peripheral blood. The source of these receptors is a woman in her 70s with COVID-19, enrolled during active disease.

The rearrangement links TRBV6-2 or TRBV6-3 to TRBJ1-2; no clear D. The ends were cut back, 5 bases at V and 2 bases at J, with 9 bases in the middle. This CDR3 has 13 residues. Germline assignment: CDR1 MNHEY and CDR2 SVGEGT. The CDR3 sequence is CASSEPGNYGYTF. The CDR3 coding sequence is TGTGCCAGCAGTGAGCCCGGGAACTATGGCTACACCTTC.

This chain joins TRBV11-2 and TRBJ2-7; TRBD2 might be the D (5 bases). The V gene lost 2 bases and the J gene lost 3 bases, with 8 bases spanning the gap. This CDR3 has 13 residues. Germline CDR1 SGHAT, CDR2 FQNNGV. CDR3 sequence reads: CASSLSGNYEQYF. In DNA, the CDR3 is TGTGCCAGCAGCTTAAGCGGTAACTACGAGCAGTACTTC.

In this sample, this clone turned up once. The gene calls are TRBV3-1 (or the pseudogene TRBV3-2) and TRBJ1-6, with TRBD1 matching 12 bases. The germline V gene encodes CDR1 LGHDT and CDR2 YNNKEL (reference sequence). V was clipped by 4 bases and J by 7 bases; unmatched bases: 14. The CDR3 spans 19 residues. CDR3 coding DNA: TGTGCCAGCAGCCCGACCGGGACAGGGGGCCCCTTCAGGAATTCACCCCTCCACTTT. Translating it yields CASSPTGTGGPFRNSPLHF.

The V and J genes are TRBV3-1 (or the pseudogene TRBV3-2) and TRBJ2-1, with TRBD2 identical over 8 bases. CDR3 length equals 14 residues. V dropped 9 bases and J dropped 6; count of bases not matched to a gene: 10. CDR1 and CDR2 from the germline V gene are LGHDT and YNNKEL (reference sequence). CDR3 in DNA: TGTGCCAGTCTCTATAGCGGGAAGAGCAATGAGCAGTTCTTC. This gives the protein CASLYSGKSNEQFF.

In DNA, the CDR3 is TGTGCCAGCAGCTCCGGGACTAGCGGGATAGATACGCAGTATTTT. It yields the protein CASSSGTSGIDTQYF. This rearrangement joins TRBV6-2 or TRBV6-3 to TRBJ2-3; 13 nucleotides agree with TRBD2. V lost 6 bases and J lost 5; bases outside the gene matches: 5. Per the germline V gene, CDR1 is MNHEY and CDR2 is SVGEGT. The length of the CDR3 is 15 residues.

The rearrangement joins TRBV11-2 to TRBJ2-2; maybe TRBD2 (6 bases). CDR1 and CDR2 from the germline V gene are SGHAT and FQNNGV. V gave up 7 bases and J gave up 1 base, with 10 bases separating them. This CDR3 spans 14 amino acids. Here the CDR3 reads CASKVAENTGELFF. The CDR3 region has the DNA TGTGCCAGCAAGGTAGCGGAGAACACCGGGGAGCTGTTTTTT.

This chain links TRBV19 with TRBJ2-1, with TRBD1 matching 9 bases. This CDR3 contains 15 residues. Per the germline V gene, CDR1 is LNHDA and CDR2 is SQIVND (reference sequence). The V gene end was trimmed by 5 bases and the J gene end by 5 bases; junction bases not matched to a gene: 7. The CDR3 DNA sequence: TGTGCCAGTAGTGCTCCGGGACAGGGTGACAATGAGCAGTTCTTC. Encoded protein: CASSAPGQGDNEQFF.

This clone appeared once. The V call is TRBV30, the J call TRBJ2-5; weak D call: TRBD2 (5 bases). V was trimmed by 3 bases and J by 3 bases, leaving 14 bases between them. The CDR3 runs to 14 residues. Germline V lookup: CDR1 GTSNPN, CDR2 SVGIG (reference sequence). This CDR3 reads CAWREATAKETQYF. CDR3 coding DNA: TGTGCCTGGAGGGAGGCTACGGCGAAAGAGACCCAGTACTTC.

V usage is TRBV9 and J usage is TRBJ2-4; D perhaps matches TRBD1 (6 bases). Germline CDR1 SGDLS, CDR2 YYNGEE. This CDR3 is 15 amino acids long. Trimming stripped 0 bases from V and 0 bases from J, with 7 bases between. Here the CDR3 DNA reads TGTGCCAGCAGCGTAGAAGGGGGAGCCAAAAACATTCAGTACTTC. Translation gives CASSVEGGAKNIQYF.

The chain has TRBV7-2 and TRBJ2-3, with 8 bases fitting TRBD1. With 5 bases clipped from V and 6 bases from J, the junction kept 7 bases outside the gene matches. This CDR3 comprises 14 residues. Germline CDR1 reads SGHTA; CDR2 reads FQGNSA. The CDR3 reads CASSKDRAYDTQYF. CDR3 DNA: TGTGCCAGCAGCAAGGACAGGGCCTACGATACGCAGTATTTT.

This clone was observed a handful of times. This chain joins TRBV4-3 and TRBJ2-1; 9 nucleotides align to TRBD2. V lost 0 bases and J lost 8; bases outside the gene matches: 11. This CDR3 region has 17 residues. The germline V gene encodes CDR1 LGHNA and CDR2 YSLEER. The DNA for the CDR3 is TGCGCCAGCAGCCAAGATAGACGGGCGGGAGGGAACCATGAGCAGTTCTTC. Its protein product is CASSQDRRAGGNHEQFF.

J is TRBJ2-7 and V is TRBV4-1; D possibly corresponds to TRBD1 (6 bases). Germline CDR1 and CDR2: MGHRA and YSYEKL. The V end lost 1 base, the J end lost 12 bases, and 16 bases lay between the germline ends. This CDR3 comprises 13 residues. The CDR3 DNA reads TGCGCCAGCAGCCAAGTCCTCAGGGGACCAGCGTACTTC. Residues: CASSQVLRGPAYF.

The chain recombines TRBV5-8 with TRBJ2-7, with 7 bases lining up with TRBD2. Germline V gene sequence: CDR1 SGHTS, CDR2 YDEGEE. The CDR3 consists of 16 residues. V trimming: 3 bases; J trimming: 3 bases; junction bases outside the gene matches: 12. The CDR3 nucleotides are TGTGCCAGCAGCTCCGGCGGGGGTCCCCCTCACTACGAGCAGTACTTC. Its protein is CASSSGGGPPHYEQYF.

The chain employs TRBV28 and TRBJ1-1, with D possibly TRBD1 on 5 matching bases. CDR1 is MDHEN and CDR2 is SYDVKM in the germline V gene. Trimming left V 9 bases short and J 1 base short, with 18 bases between. The CDR3 extends over 15 amino acids. Here the CDR3 reads CASSESGPSNTEAFF. CDR3 bases: TGTGCCAGTTCCGAGTCAGGGCCGTCGAACACTGAAGCTTTCTTT.

This clone came up a few times. The rearrangement links TRBV28 to TRBJ1-1; no clear D. From germline, CDR1 is MDHEN and CDR2 SYDVKM. Trimming took 2 bases from V and 1 from J, leaving 5 bases between them. CDR3 length: 13 amino acids. The CDR3 is CASSLNTNTEAFF. The CDR3 DNA reads TGTGCCAGCAGTTTAAACACGAACACTGAAGCTTTCTTT.

Only one count was recorded for this clone. The chain employs TRBV7-9 and TRBJ2-2; the D is unclear. V was cut by 5 bases and J by 0 bases, with 10 bases left in between. Germline values: CDR1 SEHNR, CDR2 FQNEAQ (reference sequence). This CDR3 is 15 amino acids long. Here the CDR3 DNA reads TGTGCCAGCAGCCTACCTTTGGCGAACACCGGGGAGCTGTTTTTT. This translates into CASSLPLANTGELFF.

This sequence joins TRBV4-3 and TRBJ2-1, with 12 bases that match TRBD1. J lost 4 bases, V lost 4 bases, and 14 bases had no gene match. The CDR3 is 19 residues long. In germline, CDR1 is LGHNA, CDR2 YSLEER. The CDR3 reads CASSPRGQGAILTYNEQFF. CDR3 in DNA: TGCGCCAGCAGCCCCCGGGGACAGGGGGCGATCCTAACGTACAATGAGCAGTTCTTC.

J is TRBJ2-7 and V is TRBV7-2; the D gene is possibly TRBD1 (5 bases). The length of the CDR3 is 12 residues. The V end lost 3 bases, the J end lost 4 bases, and 7 bases lay between the germline ends. Germline V gives CDR1 SGHTA, CDR2 FQGNSA. DNA of the CDR3: TGTGCCAGCAGCTTTACAGGTTACGAGCAGTACTTC. Protein product: CASSFTGYEQYF. The variable domain in full, with the rest retrieved from reference TRBV7-2 and TRBJ2-7, is GAGVSQSPSNKVTEKGKDVELRCDPISGHTALYWYRQSLGQGLEFLIYFQGNSAPDKSGLPSDRFSAERTGGSVSTLTIQRTQQEDSAVYLCASSFTGYEQYFGPGTRLTVT.

The chain combines TRBV5-1 with TRBJ2-6; D is unresolved. There are 16 residues in the CDR3. The germline V and J ends were trimmed by 0 bases and 0 bases, with 7 bases remaining between them. CDR1 is SGHRS, CDR2 YFSETQ, per germline. The CDR3 coding sequence is TGCGCCAGCAGCTTGGCCCCCAGCTCTGGGGCCAACGTCCTGACTTTC. Its protein product is CASSLAPSSGANVLTF.

The chain uses TRBV7-2 and TRBJ2-1; 8 bases line up with TRBD2. Germline values: CDR1 SGHTA, CDR2 FQGNSA. CDR3 length: 17 amino acids. J was trimmed by 3 bases and V by 5 bases; bases with no gene match: 12. The CDR3 sequence: CASSAGEGGLVYNEQFF. CDR3 DNA: TGTGCCAGCAGCGCCGGGGAGGGGGGACTAGTCTACAATGAGCAGTTCTTC.

This chain links TRBV7-6 with TRBJ2-1; D is perhaps TRBD2 (6 bases). Germline loops: CDR1 SGHVS, CDR2 FNYEAQ. V shed 4 bases and J shed 8 bases, with 21 bases lying between them. This CDR3 contains 16 residues. Here the CDR3 reads CASSSVPGLPGDEQFF. In DNA form, the CDR3 reads TGTGCCAGCAGCTCAGTACCGGGACTTCCCGGAGATGAGCAGTTCTTC.

This clone turned up a few times. V usage is TRBV19 and J usage is TRBJ2-2; D gene unclear. V was trimmed by 3 bases and J by 2 bases, leaving 7 bases between them. In germline, CDR1 is LNHDA, CDR2 SQIVND (reference sequence). The CDR3 has 14 residues. The CDR3 spells CASSIYFNTGELFF. CDR3 DNA: TGTGCCAGTAGTATTTATTTTAACACCGGGGAGCTGTTTTTT. The variable domain in full, completed from reference TRBV19 and TRBJ2-2, reads DGGITQSPKYLFRKEGQNVTLSCEQNLNHDAMYWYRQDPGQGLRLIYYSQIVNDFQKGDIAEGYSVSREKKESFPLTVTSAQKNPTAFYLCASSIYFNTGELFFGEGSRLTVL.

The CDR3 coding sequence is TGCAGCGTACAGGGGGCTGGCGGGGCCACTGAAGCTTTCTTT. Its protein is CSVQGAGGATEAFF. The chain has TRBV29-1 and TRBJ1-1, with 9 nucleotides matching TRBD1. CDR3 length: 14 residues. Looked up from germline, CDR1 is SQVTM and CDR2 is ANQGSEA. Trimming at V came to 6 bases and at J to 4 bases, leaving 9 bases not matched to a gene. Full variable domain (missing parts from reference TRBV29-1 and TRBJ1-1): SAVISQKPSRDICQRGTSLTIQCQVDSQVTMMFWYRQQPGQSLTLIATANQGSEATYESGFVIDKFPISRPNLTFSTLTVSNMSPEDSSIYLCSVQGAGGATEAFFGQGTRLTVV.

This clone appeared a few times. The genes are TRBV18 and TRBJ2-7, with D possibly being TRBD2 (5 bases). V was pared by 1 base and J by 2 bases, with 6 bases between. The CDR3 loop spans 13 amino acids. CDR1 is KGHSH and CDR2 is LQKENI in the germline V gene. As DNA, the CDR3 is TGTGCCAGCTCACCACGAGCGGCCTACGAGCAGTACTTC. Translating it yields CASSPRAAYEQYF.

The rearrangement links TRBV5-1 to TRBJ1-2; 8 positions agree with TRBD1. In germline, CDR1 is SGHRS, CDR2 YFSETQ. V lost 4 bases and J lost 8; bases outside the gene matches: 13. The CDR3 consists of 15 residues. CDR3 in amino acids: CASSPGQARLGGYTF. The CDR3 DNA reads as TGCGCCAGCAGCCCGGGACAGGCCCGGTTGGGGGGCTACACCTTC.